The rows below give T cell receptor beta chains drawn from one sample of a study of blood T cell repertoires in COVID-19. This table comes from immunoSEQ multiplex PCR, and its TCRdb copy is limited to in-frame clones, with some not included. The sample carries around 100,000 clones, roughly 80% recorded once. Sequencing input: peripheral blood. The receptors stem from an older man with acute or convalescent COVID-19. The CDR3 runs from the conserved cysteine through the conserved F or W.

j_call: TRBJ2-1
v_call: TRBV11-2
cdr3_aa: CASTLTLQGGNEQFF

j_call: TRBJ2-2
v_call: TRBV9
cdr3_aa: CASSVAGTGTGELFF

j_call: TRBJ2-6
v_call: TRBV12-3/TRBV12-4
cdr3_aa: CASTLSGANVLTF

j_call: TRBJ2-7
v_call: TRBV29-1
cdr3_aa: CSALQSSYEQYF

j_call: TRBJ1-2
v_call: TRBV4-1
cdr3_aa: CASSQGSGDGYTF

j_call: TRBJ1-1
v_call: TRBV4-1
cdr3_aa: CASSLLDRGVTEAFF

j_call: TRBJ1-3
v_call: TRBV9
cdr3_aa: CASSSRALSGNTIYF

j_call: TRBJ2-1
v_call: TRBV29-1
cdr3_aa: CSVPDRKIAQFF

j_call: TRBJ2-5
v_call: TRBV3-1/TRBV3-2
cdr3_aa: CASSLAGRFGETQYF

j_call: TRBJ2-3
v_call: TRBV7-9
cdr3_aa: CASSFFRVSGKADTQYF

j_call: TRBJ1-3
v_call: TRBV5-1
cdr3_aa: CASSRQTGVRDTIYF

j_call: TRBJ2-1
v_call: TRBV5-7
cdr3_aa: CASSSRQAPEESYNEQFF

j_call: TRBJ1-2
v_call: TRBV3-1/TRBV3-2
cdr3_aa: CASSQGGSRANYGYTF

j_call: TRBJ1-6
v_call: TRBV18
cdr3_aa: CASSPFEAGENSPLHF

j_call: TRBJ1-2
v_call: TRBV19
cdr3_aa: CASGTGEKANYGYTF

j_call: TRBJ1-2
v_call: TRBV5-4
cdr3_aa: CASSLEVSGLDYGYTF

j_call: TRBJ2-3
v_call: TRBV9
cdr3_aa: CASEPSGREVADTQYF

j_call: TRBJ1-3
v_call: TRBV7-9
cdr3_aa: CASSLSGISGNTIYF

j_call: TRBJ2-5
v_call: TRBV18
cdr3_aa: CASSQSQGEETQYF

j_call: TRBJ1-6
v_call: TRBV11-2
cdr3_aa: CASGALYNSPLHF

j_call: TRBJ2-2
v_call: TRBV28
cdr3_aa: CASSTHPGGRNTGELFF

j_call: TRBJ2-1
v_call: TRBV18
cdr3_aa: CASSPGGTQDNEQFF

j_call: TRBJ1-5
v_call: TRBV24-1
cdr3_aa: CATSGPGQGNQPQHF

j_call: TRBJ2-1
v_call: TRBV19
cdr3_aa: CASSMNSNEQFF

j_call: TRBJ1-5
v_call: TRBV6-4
cdr3_aa: CASSGESNQPQHF

j_call: TRBJ2-1
v_call: TRBV18
cdr3_aa: CASSPPGLNEQFF

j_call: TRBJ2-7
v_call: TRBV27
cdr3_aa: CATALRVISYEQYF

j_call: TRBJ2-7
v_call: TRBV5-1
cdr3_aa: CASSLVGSYEQYF

j_call: TRBJ2-5
v_call: TRBV18
cdr3_aa: CASSPTSGTGPETQYF

j_call: TRBJ2-7
v_call: TRBV7-6
cdr3_aa: CASSDRGLVHEQYF

j_call: TRBJ1-4
v_call: TRBV6-5
cdr3_aa: CASSYSNSRGREKLFF

j_call: TRBJ1-1
v_call: TRBV12-3/TRBV12-4
cdr3_aa: CASSLGGITEAFF

j_call: TRBJ1-4
v_call: TRBV3-1/TRBV3-2
cdr3_aa: CASRGQGGEKLFF

j_call: TRBJ2-7
v_call: TRBV20-1
cdr3_aa: CSGAGMNEQYF

j_call: TRBJ1-5
v_call: TRBV28
cdr3_aa: CASIHGGLYNQPQHF

j_call: TRBJ1-1
v_call: TRBV13
cdr3_aa: CASSTYPGQDRYEAFF

j_call: TRBJ1-2
v_call: TRBV5-1
cdr3_aa: CASSLARDYGYTF

j_call: TRBJ2-6
v_call: TRBV15
cdr3_aa: CATSSGQFVGANVLTF

j_call: TRBJ2-7
v_call: TRBV2
cdr3_aa: CASSRGRASGTYEQYF

j_call: TRBJ1-5
v_call: TRBV12-2
cdr3_aa: CASRLPTGGESNQPQHF

j_call: TRBJ1-2
v_call: TRBV28
cdr3_aa: CASSLTYGYTF

j_call: TRBJ1-5
v_call: TRBV7-9
cdr3_aa: CASSLDRVQPQHF

j_call: TRBJ1-1
v_call: TRBV7-9
cdr3_aa: CASSLFQMNTEAFF

j_call: TRBJ2-2
v_call: TRBV5-4
cdr3_aa: CASSPRGGATGELFF

j_call: TRBJ1-2
v_call: TRBV28
cdr3_aa: CASSLLDTGRGYTF

j_call: TRBJ1-1
v_call: TRBV12-3/TRBV12-4
cdr3_aa: CASSLASKGEAFF

j_call: TRBJ2-1
v_call: TRBV15
cdr3_aa: CATSREQGNYNEQFF

j_call: TRBJ1-3
v_call: TRBV4-1
cdr3_aa: CASSQEWGRGSGNTIYF

j_call: TRBJ1-2
v_call: TRBV30
cdr3_aa: CAWRAGGFYGYTF

j_call: TRBJ1-2
v_call: TRBV5-1
cdr3_aa: CASSLEFTDYGYTF

j_call: TRBJ1-3
v_call: TRBV25-1
cdr3_aa: CASSVQGLFGNTIYF

j_call: TRBJ2-5
v_call: TRBV6-2/TRBV6-3
cdr3_aa: CASSYSSGNKGETQYF

j_call: TRBJ1-5
v_call: TRBV6-5
cdr3_aa: CASSYSRQGHGPQHF

j_call: TRBJ1-4
v_call: TRBV9
cdr3_aa: CASSVDRGGEKLFF

j_call: TRBJ2-3
v_call: TRBV27
cdr3_aa: CASSLSGGASGTQYF

j_call: TRBJ2-3
v_call: TRBV18
cdr3_aa: CASSPPAGGPLGTQYF